This T cell receptor beta chain originates from a study of regulatory T cells in long-lasting Graves disease. This CDR3 spans 10 amino acids. Trimming took off 4 bases at V and 15 bases at J, with 13 bases between the two ends. Germline CDR1 and CDR2: SQVTM and ANQGSEA. Time point in this sample: newly diagnosed GD, antithyroid drugs for less than 3 months. Construction of the TCR library relied on RNA isolated from PBMCs. TCR beta libraries were built with iRepertoire HTBI primers and Arm-PCR of CDR3 regions. TCRdb passed the multiplex PCR reads through MiXCR, listing each CDR3 protein once. The sample contains approximately 360,000 distinct CDR3 sequences, approximately 10% of which appear only once. This sample was shared with a second study, whose subject was T cells in Graves' hyperthyroidism and ophthalmopathy. Per that study: Within blood appeared most thyroid clonotypes that had expanded above 0.001.

The sample was peripheral blood mononuclear cells (PBMCs), taken at new diagnosis, from a patient treated with antithyroid drugs. The TCR was taken from a woman under 30 with Graves disease. The chain combines TRBV29-1 with TRBJ2-1, with D unclear. CDR3 protein: CSVVGTRPFF. In DNA form, the CDR3 reads TGCAGCGTTGTAGGCACGAGACCGTTCTTC.